This T cell receptor (beta chain) was recovered during a study of beta chain features in type 1 diabetes. Study findings and constraints: A closer apparent resemblance between naive, central memory and Treg TCRB repertoires was seen in patients than in healthy donors.

The sequenced template was cDNA made from the entire isolated RNA. Naive, central memory and regulatory T cell samples produced a mean of about 3.5 million reads. Sequenced by immunoSEQ multiplex PCR; TCRdb stores in-frame clones only, minus some. The table shows 350,000 or so clones, with 15% to 20% occurring only once. Notes on this clone: The antigen is undetermined.

Per the germline V gene, CDR1 is KGHSH and CDR2 is LQKENI. The V and J ends lost 3 bases and 4 bases, in that order; junction bases with no gene match: 5. The CDR3 is made up of 14 amino acids. Sequencing was carried out using naive CD4+ T cells from blood. The sequence derives from a woman between 18 and 29 years old in good health. The genes are TRBV18 and TRBJ1-2; 7 bases match TRBD1. The CDR3: CASSPGTDSYGYTF. The CDR3 DNA follows: TGTGCCAGCTCACCCGGGACAGACAGCTATGGCTACACCTTC.